These T cell receptor beta chains were read from a single sample in a study of shared clonotypes between healthy human individuals. Sequencing used immunoSEQ multiplex PCR; TCRdb keeps in-frame clones, though not all of them. This table holds some 530,000 clones, roughly 80% found once. Sequenced sample: PBMCs. Receptor source: a woman between 40 and 50 years old in good health. Some clones in this sample may be carry-over from other donors' samples. Each CDR3 is given with its conserved first and last residue. A D gene is named only where the DNA matches it firmly. Size is omitted from some rows. Given values are once, few, many or a class for expanded clones.

j_call d_call v_call clone_size cdr3_nt cdr3_aa
TRBJ2-2 . TRBV2 . TGTGCCAGCAGTCCTCTAAGTGCCTCCGGTGGGGAGCTGTTTTTT CASSPLSASGGELFF
TRBJ2-2 . TRBV11-3 few TGTGCCAGCAGCTTGAGAAGAGACACCGGGGAGCTGTTTTTT CASSLRRDTGELFF
TRBJ1-2 TRBD1 TRBV2 few TGTGCCAGCAGGGCGGGGACAGGGACTGGCTACACCTTC CASRAGTGTGYTF
TRBJ2-7 . TRBV28 . TGTGCCAGCAGTTCCGGACGGCACTCCTACGAGCAGTACTTC CASSSGRHSYEQYF
TRBJ2-1 TRBD2 TRBV7-6 . TGTGCCAGCAGCTCTTTGTCCGGGAGGGTGAATGAGCAGTTCTTC CASSSLSGRVNEQFF
TRBJ2-1 . TRBV28 . TGTGCCAGTGGAGGTGTCGGTGAGCAGTTCTTC CASGGVGEQFF
TRBJ2-1 . TRBV7-9 . TGTGCCAGCACTCGCTACCCGGGACGGACCCCTGAGCAGTTCTTC CASTRYPGRTPEQFF
TRBJ2-7 TRBD1 TRBV6-1 . TGTGCCAGCAGCCCGGACAGGGGCTCCTACGAGCAGTACTTC CASSPDRGSYEQYF
TRBJ2-3 TRBD2 TRBV7-2 . TGTGCCAGCAGTCCCGTTCGGCTAGCGGGAGTAGATACGCAGTATTTT CASSPVRLAGVDTQYF
TRBJ1-2 . TRBV7-8 . TGTGCCAGCAGCTTAACCCCGGGCAACTATGGCTACACCTTC CASSLTPGNYGYTF
TRBJ1-1 . TRBV19 once TGTGCCAGTAGTATAGTCCCTTCTTTGAGCACTGAAGCTTTCTTT CASSIVPSLSTEAFF
TRBJ2-5 . TRBV6-1 . TGTGCCAGCAGTGAATTGGGAAGGACCCAGTACTTC CASSELGRTQYF
TRBJ1-1 . TRBV19 few TGTGCCAGTAGCCCTACCGGGGGGCGCACTGAAGCTTTCTTT CASSPTGGRTEAFF
TRBJ2-2 . TRBV14 . TGTGCCAGCAGCCAAGATTGGGATACCAGCAGGAACACCGGGGAGCTGTTTTTT CASSQDWDTSRNTGELFF
TRBJ2-1 . TRBV11-3 once TGTGCCAGCAGCGGAGATGGGTATGGAAACAATGAGCAGTTCTTC CASSGDGYGNNEQFF
TRBJ2-7 . TRBV28 . TGTGCCAGCAGTTTACGGCAGGGGTGGTACGAGCAGTACTTC CASSLRQGWYEQYF
TRBJ2-5 . TRBV4-3 . TGCGCCAGCAGCCAAGCCGCTAGCGAGATTCGGACCCAGTACTTC CASSQAASEIRTQYF
TRBJ1-5 TRBD1 TRBV11-1 . TGTGCCAGCAGCGCCGGACAGGGCCAGCCCCAGCATTTT CASSAGQGQPQHF
TRBJ2-7 TRBD2 TRBV6-1 . TGTGCCAGCAGTGAGGGACTAGACTACGAGCAGTACTTC CASSEGLDYEQYF
TRBJ2-3 TRBD2 TRBV7-8 few TGTGCCAGCAGCTTAGCTGGGAGGGCCGGTACGCAGTATTTT CASSLAGRAGTQYF
TRBJ2-7 TRBD1 TRBV6-5 . TGTGCCAGCAGTTACCATGTGACAGGGGTCTACGAGCAGTACTTC CASSYHVTGVYEQYF
TRBJ2-1 TRBD2 TRBV18 . TGTGCCAGCTCACCGACTAGCGGGAGGCGGGATGAGCAGTTCTTC CASSPTSGRRDEQFF
TRBJ2-3 . TRBV29-1 . TGCAGCGTTGATCGGGGAACTCCTAGCACAGATACGCAGTATTTT CSVDRGTPSTDTQYF
TRBJ2-2 . TRBV4-2 . TGTGCCAGCAGCCAAACACAGGGAGGCACCGGGGAGCTGTTTTTT CASSQTQGGTGELFF
TRBJ2-7 TRBD1 TRBV6-6 . TGTGCCAGCTTATCGCCCGGGACAGGGGTCCACGAGCAGTACTTC CASLSPGTGVHEQYF
TRBJ2-3 . TRBV5-4 . TGTGCCAGCAGCTTGTTAGATACGCAGTATTTT CASSLLDTQYF
TRBJ2-7 TRBD1 TRBV7-2 . TGTGCCAGCAGCTCAGACAGGGGGTTTTACGAGCAGTACTTC CASSSDRGFYEQYF
TRBJ1-1 TRBD1 TRBV27 . TGTGCCAGCAGGCAAAACAGGGGGATGAACACTGAAGCTTTCTTT CASRQNRGMNTEAFF
TRBJ1-1 . TRBV30 . TGTGCCTGGAGTGTTCGCTCGGGTCGGACTGAAGCTTTCTTT CAWSVRSGRTEAFF
TRBJ1-5 . TRBV10-3 . TGTGCCATCAGTGAGGGGGCTTTTGGGAGCAATCAGCCCCAGCATTTT CAISEGAFGSNQPQHF
TRBJ2-3 . TRBV18 . TGTGCCAGCTCACCTATGGGGGGCGCAGATACGCAGTATTTT CASSPMGGADTQYF
TRBJ2-7 TRBD2 TRBV7-9 . TGTGCCAGCAGCCCCTCCGGGACTAGAAGCTACGAGCAGTACTTC CASSPSGTRSYEQYF
TRBJ2-5 TRBD2 TRBV2 . TGTGCCGTGGGGAGCGGGAGGGCCCGGGAGACCCAGTACTTC CAVGSGRARETQYF
TRBJ1-2 TRBD1 TRBV7-2 . TGTGCCAGCAGCTTAACTCGCGAGGGGGCATCTCTCTATGGCTACACCTTC CASSLTREGASLYGYTF
TRBJ1-1 TRBD1 TRBV10-2 . TGCGCCAGCACACGGGACAGCCCAGGAGGAAACACTGAAGCTTTCTTT CASTRDSPGGNTEAFF
TRBJ2-6 . TRBV15 . TGTGCCACCAGCAGGGACAGCATCATAGGGGCCAACGTCCTGACTTTC CATSRDSIIGANVLTF
TRBJ2-1 . TRBV30 . TGTGCGGGAGGTTGGCGCAATGAGCAGTTCTTC CAGGWRNEQFF
TRBJ2-7 TRBD1 TRBV15 . TGTGCCACCAGCAGCACCCCGGGACAGTATGACGAGCAGTACTTC CATSSTPGQYDEQYF
TRBJ1-2 . TRBV28 . TGTGCCAGCATGTTGGGGGCGAGCTATGGCTACACCTTC CASMLGASYGYTF
TRBJ1-5 . TRBV7-2 . TGTGCCAGCAGCTTATCCCCGGGGGGTAGTGGTAGCAATCAGCCCCAGCATTTT CASSLSPGGSGSNQPQHF
TRBJ2-1 TRBD1 TRBV28 . TGTGCCAGCAGTTCAGGACAGGCGCCGTCAGGTTACAATGAGCAGTTCTTC CASSSGQAPSGYNEQFF
TRBJ1-4 TRBD1 TRBV5-4 . TGTGCCAGCAGCGGGACAGGGCATCGTGAAAAACTGTTTTTT CASSGTGHREKLFF
TRBJ2-7 . TRBV4-1 . TGCGCCAGCAGCCACCGGACAGATATGTCCTACGAGCAGTACTTC CASSHRTDMSYEQYF
TRBJ2-6 TRBD1 TRBV29-1 . TGCAGCGTTTCGGGACAGGGGCCTTCTGGGGCCAACGTCCTGACTTTC CSVSGQGPSGANVLTF
TRBJ1-1 TRBD1 TRBV19 . TGTGCCAGTACCTCGGGAAGAGGACAGGGAGACACTGAAGCTTTCTTT CASTSGRGQGDTEAFF
TRBJ2-1 . TRBV27 . TGTGCCAGCACCTCAAGGGCCCTAGCTCGCAATGAGCAGTTCTTC CASTSRALARNEQFF
TRBJ2-7 TRBD2 TRBV7-9 . TGTGCCAGCAGCTTAGGTGGAGGGAGGGCGGATTACGAGCAGTACTTC CASSLGGGRADYEQYF
TRBJ1-1 . TRBV7-8 many TGTGCCAGCAGCGGACAGCTGAACACTGAAGCTTTCTTT CASSGQLNTEAFF
TRBJ2-2 . TRBV7-9 . TGTGCCAGCAGCTTAGTTAATCCAAGGAGGGTGTGGGACACCGGGGAGCTGTTTTTT CASSLVNPRRVWDTGELFF
TRBJ2-1 . TRBV11-1 . TGTGCCAGCAGCTTAGCCCACAGGGACAATGAGCAGTTCTTC CASSLAHRDNEQFF
TRBJ2-5 . TRBV5-8 . TGTGCCAGCAGCTTGGGAGTGGCCGCGGGGGAGACCCAGTACTTC CASSLGVAAGETQYF
TRBJ2-7 . TRBV27 . TGTGCCAGCAGGGGCAGCCCCACCTACGAGCAGTACTTC CASRGSPTYEQYF
TRBJ2-1 TRBD2 TRBV7-9 . TGTGCCAGCAGCCTACTAGCGGGAGAAAATGAGCAGTTCTTC CASSLLAGENEQFF